This TCR beta chain was sequenced during a study of monozygotic twins with inflammatory bowel disease. A 6-nucleotide sample barcode was carried by the UMIs, which template switching added. TCRdb re-called the 5' RACE reads and shows each CDR3 protein once, DNA omitted. This table holds a few hundred thousand distinct CDR3 sequences. Germline CDR1 is SGHDT and CDR2 is YYEEEE. This CDR3 spans 18 amino acids. This clonotype originated in a human donor with ulcerative colitis or Crohn's disease, or a healthy co-twin of an affected twin (not recorded which). The V gene is TRBV5-6, the J gene TRBJ2-5; there is no DNA to check the TCRdb D call of TRBD1. Sequenced input: blood. The CDR3: CASSLVFVTGYKQETQYF.